This T cell receptor beta chain was retrieved from a study of T cell clonality in common variable immunodeficiency. Whole-study findings and limits: CVID subjects showed higher TCRbeta clonality than healthy controls. CVID subjects shared fewer TCRbeta clones than healthy controls did. In common variable immunodeficiency, TCR beta chains reportedly carried fewer deletions and N-nucleotide insertions.

Here immunoSEQ multiplex PCR was the method, and the copy in TCRdb shows in-frame clones only, minus some. The table lists roughly 33,000 clones, with no singletons. Of CVID subjects, about 16 were female and 29 male, mean age roughly 40. Blood came from CVID subjects not ill and not taking immunomodulatory or immunosuppressive medication. The CDR3 has 16 amino acids. Per germline, CDR1 SSHAT and CDR2 FNYEAQ (reference sequence). J gave up 2 bases and V 5 bases, and 9 bases lay outside the gene matches. As concerns this clone: Antigen: not known. The read finishes 3 residues shy of the CDR3 end, and the germline J gene is used to complete it.

The sequenced sample was peripheral blood mononuclear cells. The chain carries TRBV7-7 and TRBJ2-5; 9 positions agree with TRBD2. The TCR comes from a human donor with common variable immunodeficiency. Partial CDR3 DNA: TGTGCCAGCAGCCCCCAAAGCGGGGGGCGTCAAGAGACC. Amino acid sequence: CASSPQSGGRQET. The entire CDR3 protein is CASSPQSGGRQETQYF.